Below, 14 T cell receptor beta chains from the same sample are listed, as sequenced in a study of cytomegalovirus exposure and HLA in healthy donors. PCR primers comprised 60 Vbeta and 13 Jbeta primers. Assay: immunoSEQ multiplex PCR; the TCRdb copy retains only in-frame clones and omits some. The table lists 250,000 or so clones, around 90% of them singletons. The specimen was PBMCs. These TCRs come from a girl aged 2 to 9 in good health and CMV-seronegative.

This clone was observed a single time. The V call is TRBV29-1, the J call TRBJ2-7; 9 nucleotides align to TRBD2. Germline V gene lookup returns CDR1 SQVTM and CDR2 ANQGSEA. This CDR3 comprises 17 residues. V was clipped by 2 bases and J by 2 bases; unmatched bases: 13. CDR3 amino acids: CSVELASGERHPYEQYF. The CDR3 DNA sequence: TGCAGCGTTGAACTGGCTAGCGGGGAGCGCCATCCCTACGAGCAGTACTTC.

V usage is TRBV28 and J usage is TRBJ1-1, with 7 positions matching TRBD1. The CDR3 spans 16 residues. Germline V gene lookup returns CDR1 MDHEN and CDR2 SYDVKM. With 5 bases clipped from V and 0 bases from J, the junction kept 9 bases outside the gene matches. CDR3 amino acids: CASSPGTGAMNTEAFF. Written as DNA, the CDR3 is TGTGCCAGCAGTCCGGGAACAGGGGCAATGAACACTGAAGCTTTCTTT.

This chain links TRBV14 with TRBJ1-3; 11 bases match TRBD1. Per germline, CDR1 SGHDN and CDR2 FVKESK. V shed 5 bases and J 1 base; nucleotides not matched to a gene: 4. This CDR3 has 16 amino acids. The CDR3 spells CASSYGQGASGNTIYF. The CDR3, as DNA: TGTGCCAGCAGCTACGGACAGGGGGCATCTGGAAACACCATATATTTT. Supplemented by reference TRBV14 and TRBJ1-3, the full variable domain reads EAGVTQFPSHSVIEKGQTVTLRCDPISGHDNLYWYRRVMGKEIKFLLHFVKESKQDESGMPNNRFLAERTGGTYSTLKVQPAELEDSGVYFCASSYGQGASGNTIYFGEGSWLTVV.

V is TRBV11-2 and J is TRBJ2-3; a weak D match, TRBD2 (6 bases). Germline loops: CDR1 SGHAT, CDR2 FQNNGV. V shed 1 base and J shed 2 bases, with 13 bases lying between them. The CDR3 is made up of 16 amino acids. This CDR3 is CASSLVGLPNTDTQYF. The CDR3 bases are TGTGCCAGCAGCTTAGTGGGACTCCCAAACACAGATACGCAGTATTTT. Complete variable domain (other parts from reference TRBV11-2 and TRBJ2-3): EAGVAQSPRYKIIEKRQSVAFWCNPISGHATLYWYQQILGQGPKLLIQFQNNGVVDDSQLPKDRFSAERLKGVDSTLKIQPAKLEDSAVYLCASSLVGLPNTDTQYFGPGTRLTVL.

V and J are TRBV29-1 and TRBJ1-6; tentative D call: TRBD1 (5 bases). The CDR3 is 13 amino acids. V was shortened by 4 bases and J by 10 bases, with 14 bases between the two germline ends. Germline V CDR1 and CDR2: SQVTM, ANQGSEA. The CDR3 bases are TGCAGCGTTGCGGACACACCTACATCACCCCTCCACTTT. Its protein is CSVADTPTSPLHF. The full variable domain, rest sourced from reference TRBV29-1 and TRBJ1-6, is SAVISQKPSRDICQRGTSLTIQCQVDSQVTMMFWYRQQPGQSLTLIATANQGSEATYESGFVIDKFPISRPNLTFSTLTVSNMSPEDSSIYLCSVADTPTSPLHFGNGTRLTVT.

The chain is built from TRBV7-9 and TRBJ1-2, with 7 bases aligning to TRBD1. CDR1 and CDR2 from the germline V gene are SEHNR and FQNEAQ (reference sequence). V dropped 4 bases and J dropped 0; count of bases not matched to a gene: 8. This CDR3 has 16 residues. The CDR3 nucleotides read TGTGCCAGCAGCTCCCCTCCAACAGGGGCTAACTATGGCTACACCTTC. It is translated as CASSSPPTGANYGYTF.

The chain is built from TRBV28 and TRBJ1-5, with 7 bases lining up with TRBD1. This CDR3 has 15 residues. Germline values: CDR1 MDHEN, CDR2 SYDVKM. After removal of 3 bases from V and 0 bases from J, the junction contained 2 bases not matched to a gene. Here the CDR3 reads CASSFYRGSNQPQHF. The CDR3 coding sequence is TGTGCCAGCAGTTTTTACAGGGGTAGCAATCAGCCCCAGCATTTT.

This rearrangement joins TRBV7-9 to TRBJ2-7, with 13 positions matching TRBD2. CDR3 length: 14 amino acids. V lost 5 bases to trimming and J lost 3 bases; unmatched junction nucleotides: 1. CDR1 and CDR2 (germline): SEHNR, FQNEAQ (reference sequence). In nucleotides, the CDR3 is TGTGCCAGCAGCGGACTAGCGGGAGTCTACGAGCAGTACTTC. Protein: CASSGLAGVYEQYF.

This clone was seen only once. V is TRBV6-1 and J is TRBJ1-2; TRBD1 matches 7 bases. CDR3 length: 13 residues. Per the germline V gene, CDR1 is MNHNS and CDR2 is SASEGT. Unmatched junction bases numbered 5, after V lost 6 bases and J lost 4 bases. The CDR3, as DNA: TGTGCCAGCAGCCGACAGGGCTCCTATGGCTACACCTTC. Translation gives CASSRQGSYGYTF.

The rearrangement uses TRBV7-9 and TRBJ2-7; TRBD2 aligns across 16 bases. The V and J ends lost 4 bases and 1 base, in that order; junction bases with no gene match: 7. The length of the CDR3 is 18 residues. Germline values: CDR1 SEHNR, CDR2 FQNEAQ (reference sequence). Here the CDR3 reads CASSSGLAGGPGSYEQYF. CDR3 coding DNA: TGTGCCAGCAGCTCGGGACTAGCGGGAGGGCCGGGGTCCTACGAGCAGTACTTC. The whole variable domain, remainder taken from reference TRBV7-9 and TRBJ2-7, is DTGVSQNPRHKITKRGQNVTFRCDPISEHNRLYWYRQTLGQGPEFLTYFQNEAQLEKSRLLSDRFSAERPKGSFSTLEIQRTEQGDSAMYLCASSSGLAGGPGSYEQYFGPGTRLTVT.

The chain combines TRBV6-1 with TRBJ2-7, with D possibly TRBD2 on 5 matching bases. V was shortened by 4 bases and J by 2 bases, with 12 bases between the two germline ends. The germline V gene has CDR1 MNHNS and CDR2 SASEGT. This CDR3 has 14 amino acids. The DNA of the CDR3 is TGTGCCAGCAGTGCGTCCGCCGGGGCCTACGAGCAGTACTTC. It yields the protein CASSASAGAYEQYF.

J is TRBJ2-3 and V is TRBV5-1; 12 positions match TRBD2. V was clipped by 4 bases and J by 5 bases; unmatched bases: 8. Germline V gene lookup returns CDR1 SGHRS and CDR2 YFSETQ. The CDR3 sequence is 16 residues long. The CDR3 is CASSVSTSGGEDTQYF. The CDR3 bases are TGCGCCAGCAGCGTCTCGACTAGCGGGGGTGAAGATACGCAGTATTTT.

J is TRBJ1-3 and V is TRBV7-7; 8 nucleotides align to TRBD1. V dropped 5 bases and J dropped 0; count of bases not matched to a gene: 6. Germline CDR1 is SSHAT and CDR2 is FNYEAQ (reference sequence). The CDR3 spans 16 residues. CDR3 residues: CASSPLGQGSGNTIYF. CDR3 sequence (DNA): TGTGCCAGCAGCCCGCTCGGACAGGGCTCTGGAAACACCATATATTTT.

CDR3 residues: CASSIQGSGANVLTF. DNA of the CDR3: TGTGCCAGCAGTATTCAGGGGTCTGGGGCCAACGTCCTGACTTTC. V and J are TRBV6-6 and TRBJ2-6, with a weak D call TRBD1 (6 bases). This CDR3 region has 15 residues. The germline V gene encodes CDR1 MNHNY and CDR2 SVGAGI (reference sequence). V lost 5 bases and J lost 1, with 9 bases in between.